Shown below are 12 T cell receptor beta chains from a single sample sequenced in a study of CD8 T cells in ankylosing spondylitis. A single record per CDR3 protein comes from TCRdb applying MiXCR to the 5' RACE reads. The table has 250,000 to 400,000 distinct CDR3 sequences, 9.5% to 13% seen once. The sequencing sample was made of blood, either unsorted or a sorted T cell fraction (not recorded which). The receptors here all came from a female donor with ankylosing spondylitis or in good health (not recorded which).

Here the CDR3 reads CASSSLTSGGAYEQFF. In nucleotides, the CDR3 is TGTGCCAGCAGCTCTTTGACTAGCGGGGGGGCTTATGAGCAGTTCTTC. This sequence joins TRBV7-3 and TRBJ2-1; TRBD2 matches 14 bases. The CDR3 has 16 amino acids. Germline-derived CDR1 and CDR2 are SGHTA and FQGTGA. V was pared by 4 bases and J by 8 bases, with 7 bases of the junction left unmatched.

The V call is TRBV28, the J call TRBJ2-1; 7 nucleotides align to TRBD1. The trim removed 6 bases at V and 3 bases at J, leaving 2 bases unmatched. This CDR3 has 13 amino acids. Germline CDR1 MDHEN, CDR2 SYDVKM. DNA of the CDR3: TGTGCCAGCAGCGGGGACAGCTACAATGAGCAGTTCTTC. It yields the protein CASSGDSYNEQFF.

This clonotype was observed at least ten times. This chain connects TRBV4-1 to TRBJ2-5; TRBD1 agrees at 8 bases. The germline gives CDR1 MGHRA, CDR2 YSYEKL. Unmatched junction bases numbered 4, after V lost 0 bases and J lost 7 bases. The CDR3 extends over 14 amino acids. The CDR3 region is CASSQDEQGVTQYF. The CDR3 coding sequence is TGCGCCAGCAGCCAAGACGAACAGGGGGTGACCCAGTACTTC.

The sample holds many counts of this clonotype. The chain links TRBV20-1 to TRBJ2-7, with TRBD2 as a possible D gene (5 bases). The CDR3 has 16 amino acids. CDR1 is DFQATT and CDR2 is SNEGSKA in the germline V gene (reference sequence). V lost 2 bases to trimming and J lost 4 bases, with 21 bases between them. The CDR3 DNA reads TGCAGTGCTAGATCAATCCGGACTCCTGACCCTTACGAGCAGTACTTC. This encodes CSARSIRTPDPYEQYF.

In this sample, this clonotype turned up a few times. The DNA for the CDR3 is TGTGCCAGCAGCACCCAGGGTGGGGGCACAGATACGCAGTATTTT. Translating gives CASSTQGGGTDTQYF. The chain has TRBV7-2 and TRBJ2-3, with D possibly TRBD1 on 5 matching bases. This CDR3 has 15 residues. Trimming stripped 5 bases from V and 1 base from J, with 13 bases between. CDR1 SGHTA and CDR2 FQGNSA come from the germline V gene.

The chain carries TRBV6-1 and TRBJ1-5; the D gene is possibly TRBD1 (5 bases). The CDR3 extends over 15 amino acids. V was clipped by 1 base and J by 7 bases, with 14 bases between them. CDR1 and CDR2 from the germline V gene are MNHNS and SASEGT. CDR3 in DNA: TGTGCCAGCAGTGAAGGGGCCCGAGGGGACCAGCCCCAGCATTTT. Its translation: CASSEGARGDQPQHF.

This clonotype was counted at least ten times. This chain connects TRBV25-1 to TRBJ1-5; tentative D call: TRBD1 (5 bases). V was clipped by 3 bases and J by 3 bases, with 9 bases between them. Germline CDR1 reads MGHDK; CDR2 reads SYGVNS. This CDR3 is 14 amino acids long. The CDR3 sequence: CASSDPGSNQPQHF. CDR3 sequence (DNA): TGTGCCAGCAGTGACCCAGGGTCCAATCAGCCCCAGCATTTT.

The table lists this clonotype with a few counts. The CDR3 region is CASSLGFRDYGYTF. For the CDR3, the DNA is TGTGCCAGCAGCCTGGGGTTTAGGGACTATGGCTACACCTTC. V is TRBV28 and J is TRBJ1-2; no clear D. Germline CDR1 and CDR2: MDHEN and SYDVKM. Trimming removed 6 bases from V and 3 bases from J, with 14 bases in between. CDR3 length: 14 residues.

This sequence joins TRBV12-3 or TRBV12-4 and TRBJ2-7, with TRBD2 identical over 11 bases. The V gene end was trimmed by 6 bases and the J gene end by 0 bases; junction bases not matched to a gene: 4. This CDR3 contains 15 residues. This chain's CDR3 is CASSSGTSGSYEQYF. CDR3 sequence (DNA): TGTGCCAGCAGCTCCGGGACTAGCGGCTCCTACGAGCAGTACTTC.

This clonotype was seen a handful of times. CDR3 in DNA: TGCGCCAGCAAACCCTGGACATCACCTAGCACAGATACGCAGTATTTT. Translated, it gives CASKPWTSPSTDTQYF. The rearrangement uses TRBV10-2 and TRBJ2-3; maybe TRBD1 (5 bases). This CDR3 comprises 16 residues. Between the trimmed V and J ends, which lost 7 bases and 0 bases, there was a span of 17 bases. Per germline, CDR1 WSHSY and CDR2 SAAADI.

The rearrangement uses TRBV3-1 and TRBJ1-1, with D possibly matching TRBD1 (5 bases). Germline CDR1 is LGHDT and CDR2 is YNNKEL (reference sequence). The V and J ends lost 4 bases and 0 bases respectively, with 12 bases between them. The CDR3 totals 15 residues. CDR3 residues: CASSPRGVMNTEAFF. The CDR3 DNA follows: TGTGCCAGCAGCCCTCGGGGGGTCATGAACACTGAAGCTTTCTTT.

This clonotype was picked up a small number of times. This chain links TRBV7-2 with TRBJ1-3; D ambiguous. CDR3 size: 16 residues. From germline, CDR1 is SGHTA and CDR2 FQGNSA. With 0 bases removed from V and 0 bases from J, the gap between germline ends came to 9 bases. The CDR3 loop reads CASSLASSNSGNTIYF. CDR3 nucleotides: TGTGCCAGCAGCTTAGCTTCATCTAACTCTGGAAACACCATATATTTT.